Listed here are 18 T cell receptor beta chains from one sample, sequenced in a study of identical twins. TCRdb called the 5' RACE reads again in MiXCR, with one record for every CDR3 protein. The data contain fewer than 800,000 distinct CDR3 sequences, about 7.1% of them seen just once; the ten biggest clones take up around 1.6%. The sample was also reused in another study, on yellow fever vaccine responses in identical twins.

Sample: PBMCs. These receptors all stem from a woman between 18 and 30 years old in good health.

This clonotype has more than one count but fewer than ten. This CDR3 reads CASSPTSGGGGEQFF. CDR3 in DNA: TGCGCCAGCAGCCCAACTAGCGGAGGAGGGGGTGAGCAGTTCTTC. This sequence joins TRBV5-1 and TRBJ2-1; TRBD2 matches 8 bases. The CDR3 extends over 15 amino acids. In germline, CDR1 is SGHRS, CDR2 YFSETQ. V gave up 4 bases and J gave up 9 bases; unmatched junction bases: 12.

The table lists this clonotype with many counts. The chain links TRBV14 to TRBJ2-7; 10 nucleotides agree with TRBD2. Trimming cost V 1 base and J 4 bases; bases outside gene matches: 10. CDR1 is SGHDN, CDR2 FVKESK, per germline. CDR3 length: 17 amino acids. The CDR3 sequence: CASSQGHPPSGRYEQYF. The DNA for the CDR3 is TGTGCCAGCAGCCAAGGCCACCCACCTAGCGGGAGATACGAGCAGTACTTC.

This clonotype was picked up many times. The chain combines TRBV7-2 with TRBJ2-3, with TRBD2 identical over 11 bases. Trimming removed 0 bases from V and 5 bases from J; junction bases left unmatched: 4. There are 16 residues in the CDR3. The germline V gene has CDR1 SGHTA and CDR2 FQGNSA. CDR3 sequence reads: CASSLAGTSGGDTQYF. DNA of the CDR3: TGTGCCAGCAGCTTAGCCGGGACTAGCGGCGGAGATACGCAGTATTTT.

This clonotype occurred a few times. This chain uses TRBV4-1 with TRBJ1-1; D possibly corresponds to TRBD1 (6 bases). CDR1 is MGHRA and CDR2 is YSYEKL in the germline V gene. Trimming pared 4 bases from V and 1 base from J, leaving 13 bases between. The CDR3 spans 15 residues. This CDR3 reads CASSRAGEGNTEAFF. CDR3 sequence (DNA): TGCGCCAGCAGCCGGGCAGGGGAAGGGAACACTGAAGCTTTCTTT.

This clonotype was counted between two and nine times. The CDR3 protein is CASSLAGRRTDYEQYF. CDR3 sequence (DNA): TGTGCCAGCAGCTTAGCGGGCAGGAGAACAGACTACGAGCAGTACTTC. This sequence joins TRBV7-9 and TRBJ2-7; D gene ambiguous. Between the trimmed V and J ends, which lost 0 bases and 3 bases, there was a span of 15 bases. From germline, CDR1 is SEHNR and CDR2 FQNEAQ (reference sequence). The CDR3 covers 16 residues.

This clonotype was detected ten times or more. J is TRBJ2-3 and V is TRBV5-1, with D perhaps TRBD1 or TRBD2 (6 bases each). The V gene's germline CDR1 is SGHRS and CDR2 YFSETQ. The length of the CDR3 is 15 residues. V was shortened by 3 bases and J by 5 bases, with 16 bases between the two germline ends. This chain's CDR3 is CASSSGGGRGDTQYF. Here the CDR3 DNA reads TGCGCCAGCAGCTCTGGAGGGGGGAGAGGAGATACGCAGTATTTT.

The chain has TRBV7-8 and TRBJ2-7, with TRBD2 identical over 7 bases. V trimming: 4 bases; J trimming: 7 bases; junction bases outside the gene matches: 16. The CDR3 has 16 residues. Germline values: CDR1 SGHVS, CDR2 FQNEAQ. The CDR3 is CASSSRGVRVPLEQYF. CDR3 nucleotides: TGTGCCAGCAGCTCCCGGGGGGTGAGGGTCCCCCTGGAGCAGTACTTC.

CDR3: CSVVVGQGPAYEQYV. The CDR3 nucleotides are TGCAGCGTCGTAGTGGGCCAGGGGCCCGCCTACGAGCAGTACGTC. The V call is TRBV29-1, the J call TRBJ2-7, with D possibly being TRBD1 (6 bases). The germline V gene encodes CDR1 SQVTM and CDR2 ANQGSEA. Between the trimmed V and J ends, which lost 6 bases and 2 bases, there was a span of 20 bases. The CDR3 spans 15 residues.

This clonotype was seen a few times. This chain connects TRBV6-2 or TRBV6-3 to TRBJ2-7; 8 positions agree with TRBD2. CDR3 length: 14 amino acids. The trim removed 8 bases at V and 0 bases at J, leaving 6 bases unmatched. In germline, CDR1 is MNHEY, CDR2 SVGEGT. The CDR3 reads CASARTSFSYEQYF. In DNA form, the CDR3 reads TGTGCCAGCGCGAGGACTAGCTTCTCCTACGAGCAGTACTTC.

A remark on this clonotype: At one end, the junction sequence differs from germline, possibly due to a read error. The CDR3 region is CASSPDRGNTEELFF. The DNA for the CDR3 is TGTGCCAGCAGCCCGGACAGGGGTAACACCGAGGAGCTGTTTTTT. The chain combines TRBV11-2 with TRBJ2-2, with 9 positions matching TRBD1. This CDR3 spans 15 amino acids. CDR1 SGHAT and CDR2 FQNNGV come from the germline V gene. Filled out from reference TRBV11-2 and TRBJ2-2, the complete variable domain reads EAGVAQSPRYKIIEKRQSVAFWCNPISGHATLYWYQQILGQGPKLLIQFQNNGVVDDSQLPKDRFSAERLKGVDSTLKIQPAKLEDSAVYLCASSPDRGNTEELFFGEGSRLTVL.

This clonotype was counted at least ten times. The gene calls are TRBV7-7 and TRBJ2-7; 8 bases agree with TRBD1. The ends lost 5 bases at V and 3 bases at J; junction bases unmatched: 3. The CDR3 is 13 residues long. From germline, CDR1 is SSHAT and CDR2 FNYEAQ (reference sequence). The DNA of the CDR3 is TGTGCCAGCAGCCCGACAGGGGTCTACGAGCAGTACTTC. Amino acid sequence: CASSPTGVYEQYF. The full variable domain, completed using reference TRBV7-7 and TRBJ2-7, is GAGVSQSPRYKVTKRGQDVTLRCDPISSHATLYWYQQALGQGPEFLTYFNYEAQPDKSGLPSDRFSAERPEGSISTLTIQRTEQRDSAMYRCASSPTGVYEQYFGPGTRLTVT.

This clonotype has just a few counts. The chain carries TRBV2 and TRBJ2-2, with 8 bases matching TRBD1. Germline V CDR1 and CDR2: SNHLY, FYNNEI. V was clipped by 10 bases and J by 4 bases; unmatched bases: 14. The CDR3 length is 16 residues. The DNA for the CDR3 is TGTGCCACCTCGACCGGACAGGGACTGTTCACCGGGGAGCTGTTTTTT. As protein: CATSTGQGLFTGELFF.

This clonotype appeared a few times. The gene calls are TRBV3-1 and TRBJ2-1; TRBD1 agrees at 10 bases. CDR3 size: 16 residues. The trim removed 0 bases at V and 8 bases at J, leaving 7 bases unmatched. The germline gives CDR1 LGHDT, CDR2 YNNKEL (reference sequence). The CDR3 protein is CASSQDLTGGGDEQFF. In DNA, the CDR3 is TGTGCCAGCAGCCAAGACTTGACAGGGGGCGGGGATGAGCAGTTCTTC.

This clonotype was counted ten times or more. This sequence joins TRBV20-1 and TRBJ1-6; tentative D call: TRBD1 (5 bases). Germline V CDR1 and CDR2: DFQATT, SNEGSKA (reference sequence). The CDR3 sequence is 13 residues long. V dropped 7 bases and J dropped 8 bases, with 15 bases sitting between them. CDR3 in amino acids: CSVSEGDHSPLHF. The CDR3 nucleotides read TGCAGTGTCTCTGAAGGGGATCATTCACCCCTCCACTTT.

In this sample, this clonotype turned up a few times. The V and J genes are TRBV6-5 and TRBJ1-3; maybe TRBD1 (5 bases). V was cut by 2 bases and J by 0 bases, with 8 bases left in between. The CDR3 is 15 residues long. CDR1 is MNHEY and CDR2 is SVGAGI in the germline V gene. CDR3 DNA sequence: TGTGCCAGCAGTTACGACAGTGCCTCTGGAAACACCATATATTTT. Protein: CASSYDSASGNTIYF.

This clonotype came up many times. The rearrangement uses TRBV12-3 or TRBV12-4 and TRBJ2-5; D perhaps matches TRBD2 (5 bases). The CDR3 runs to 15 residues. V gave up 5 bases and J gave up 0 bases, with 13 bases separating them. The chain's CDR3 is CASSQVAGYQETQYF. For the CDR3, the DNA is TGTGCCAGCAGTCAGGTCGCGGGTTACCAAGAGACCCAGTACTTC.

The V and J genes are TRBV10-3 and TRBJ2-3; TRBD2 is a possible D gene (6 bases). The CDR3 totals 16 residues. The germline V gene has CDR1 ENHRY and CDR2 SYGVKD. V lost 7 bases to trimming and J lost 0 bases, with 17 bases between them. The CDR3 is CAIKSGWDLSTDTQYF. In nucleotides, the CDR3 is TGTGCCATCAAGAGCGGGTGGGACCTTAGCACAGATACGCAGTATTTT.

This clonotype was detected a few times. The V gene is TRBV20-1, the J gene TRBJ2-7, with 8 positions matching TRBD2. Germline V gives CDR1 DFQATT, CDR2 SNEGSKA (reference sequence). V shed 4 bases and J 6 bases; nucleotides not matched to a gene: 8. This CDR3 comprises 13 residues. The CDR3 reads CSAKTAGAGEQYF. CDR3 coding DNA: TGCAGTGCTAAGACAGCGGGAGCGGGCGAGCAGTACTTC.